The clone carrying this T cell receptor beta chain turned up a few times. What it binds is not known. Per the germline V gene, CDR1 is SNHLY and CDR2 is FYNNEI. The CDR3 sequence is 14 residues long. The germline V and J ends were trimmed by 6 bases and 1 base, with 10 bases remaining between them. Profiling that covered TCR beta VDJ and CDR3 relied on genomic DNA as its template. TCRdb independently ran MiXCR on the reads; one entry per CDR3 protein. The table lists hundreds of thousands of distinct CDR3 sequences, around three fifths of them singletons. The data were taken from a study of CD8+CD57+ T cells in acquired aplastic anemia. Study-level findings and limits: The CD8+ Simpson's diversity of patients and controls was not significantly different.

Specimen: sorted CD4+, CD8+, or CD8+CD57+ T cells (not recorded which) from PBMCs. The clonotype was recovered from a human donor with severe aplastic anemia or a healthy control (not recorded which). The chain is built from TRBV2 and TRBJ1-5; D call uncertain. The CDR3 DNA is TGTGCCAGCAGCCCCTTCGGGAGCAATCAGCCCCAGCATTTT. This encodes CASSPFGSNQPQHF.